The 23 T cell receptor beta chains listed next were all sequenced from one sample in a study of T-cell memory formation after mild COVID-19. TCRdb ran MiXCR on the 5' RACE reads and lists one entry per CDR3 protein. This table holds 500,000 to 600,000 distinct CDR3 sequences, roughly 17% found once. Material: PBMCs or a T cell subset sorted from them (not recorded which). All receptors derive from an adult woman who had mild COVID-19 (a few samples of this study predate the infection). Cell type and time point are not known.

CDR3 nucleotide sequence: TGCGCCAGCAGCTTGGTGGGCGTGAAAGAGACCCAGTACTTC. Translated: CASSLVGVKETQYF. The J gene is TRBJ2-5, the V gene TRBV5-1; no clear D gene. Trimming removed 0 bases from V and 3 bases from J, with 9 bases in between. Looked up from germline, CDR1 is SGHRS and CDR2 is YFSETQ. CDR3 length: 14 amino acids.

The V gene is TRBV2, the J gene TRBJ2-1; TRBD2 aligns across 10 bases. The CDR3 totals 15 residues. Germline CDR1 reads SNHLY; CDR2 reads FYNNEI. Trimming removed 6 bases from V and 3 bases from J; junction bases left unmatched: 5. The CDR3 nucleotides read TGTGCCAGCAGAGAGCGGGAGGGGTTCTACAATGAGCAGTTCTTC. Protein sequence: CASREREGFYNEQFF.

This clonotype was observed a few times. A read error may account for a junction end that differs from germline. The chain links TRBV9 to TRBJ2-2; no clear D. The CDR3 extends over 12 amino acids. Per germline, CDR1 SGDLS and CDR2 YYNGEE. This chain's CDR3 is CASSVNIGELFF. As DNA, the CDR3 is TGTGCCAGCAGCGTTAACATCGGGGAGCTGTTTTTT.

V usage is TRBV27 and J usage is TRBJ1-1; 7 positions agree with TRBD1. Germline V gene sequence: CDR1 MNHEY, CDR2 SMNVEV (reference sequence). V shed 5 bases, J shed 1 base, and the junction held 4 bases outside the gene matches. The length of the CDR3 is 14 residues. This chain's CDR3 is CASSVQGPNTEAFF. The DNA for the CDR3 is TGTGCCAGCAGTGTACAGGGGCCGAACACTGAAGCTTTCTTT.

The J gene is TRBJ1-1, the V gene TRBV25-1; D uncertain. Trimming pared 3 bases from V and 1 base from J, leaving 24 bases between. Germline-derived CDR1 and CDR2 are MGHDK and SYGVNS. The CDR3 covers 19 residues. CDR3 residues: CASSDLFSAPEKTNTEAFF. The DNA of the CDR3 is TGTGCCAGCAGTGATCTCTTTTCTGCTCCGGAGAAGACGAACACTGAAGCTTTCTTT.

This chain connects TRBV5-1 to TRBJ2-4; tentative D call: TRBD1 (7 bases). Trimming removed 5 bases from V and 3 bases from J, with 15 bases in between. Germline CDR1 reads SGHRS; CDR2 reads YFSETQ. The CDR3 consists of 15 residues. The CDR3: CASRQAGTDKNIQYF. The CDR3, as DNA: TGCGCCAGCAGGCAGGCGGGGACAGACAAAAACATTCAGTACTTC. The complete variable domain, with remaining parts taken from reference TRBV5-1 and TRBJ2-4, reads KAGVTQTPRYLIKTRGQQVTLSCSPISGHRSVSWYQQTPGQGLQFLFEYFSETQRNKGNFPGRFSGRQFSNSRSEMNVSTLELGDSALYLCASRQAGTDKNIQYFGAGTRLSVL.

This chain uses TRBV6-5 with TRBJ2-1; 9 nucleotides match TRBD2. CDR3 length: 15 residues. The germline CDR1 and CDR2 sequences are MNHEY and SVGAGI. V gave up 5 bases and J gave up 3 bases; unmatched junction bases: 5. CDR3 coding DNA: TGTGCCAGCAGTAGTAGCGGGGGATACTACAATGAGCAGTTCTTC. Its protein product is CASSSSGGYYNEQFF.

CDR3 sequence reads: CASSLGRSDNSPLHF. DNA for the CDR3: TGTGCCAGCAGCTTGGGACGGTCGGATAATTCACCCCTCCACTTT. The rearrangement joins TRBV5-5 to TRBJ1-6; no firm D call. The germline V and J ends were trimmed by 0 bases and 5 bases, with 9 bases remaining between them. Germline values: CDR1 SGHKS, CDR2 YYEKEE (reference sequence). The CDR3 runs to 15 residues.

This clonotype was seen more than once but under ten times. This chain uses TRBV20-1 with TRBJ2-2; no reliable D call. The CDR3 covers 11 residues. The V end lost 3 bases, the J end lost 7 bases, and 6 bases lay between the germline ends. The germline CDR1 and CDR2 sequences are DFQATT and SNEGSKA (reference sequence). CDR3 amino acids: CSARGGGELFF. CDR3 DNA: TGCAGTGCTAGGGGCGGCGGGGAGCTGTTTTTT.

The chain couples TRBV12-3 or TRBV12-4 to TRBJ2-5; 11 bases map to TRBD2. Trimming at V came to 1 base and at J to 2 bases, leaving 3 bases not matched to a gene. The CDR3 covers 16 residues. The CDR3 is CASSLVGLAEQETQYF. The CDR3 DNA reads TGTGCCAGCAGTTTAGTGGGACTAGCGGAACAAGAGACCCAGTACTTC.

This clonotype was observed a handful of times. The chain carries TRBV5-5 and TRBJ2-5, with a weak D call TRBD1 (5 bases). The CDR3 has 15 residues. V was shortened by 0 bases and J by 2 bases, with 11 bases between the two germline ends. CDR1 SGHKS and CDR2 YYEKEE come from the germline V gene (reference sequence). The CDR3 reads CASSLVGHVQETQYF. Here the CDR3 DNA reads TGTGCCAGCAGCTTGGTGGGGCATGTACAAGAGACCCAGTACTTC.

The chain carries TRBV7-6 and TRBJ2-7; 13 nucleotides line up with TRBD2. Looked up from germline, CDR1 is SGHVS and CDR2 is FNYEAQ. V dropped 1 base and J dropped 1; count of bases not matched to a gene: 10. The CDR3 spans 19 residues. For the CDR3, the DNA is TGTGCCAGCAGCTTAGGGGGTTGGACTAGCGGGAGAGAATCCTACGAGCAGTACTTC. Its protein is CASSLGGWTSGRESYEQYF.

This clonotype occurred a few times. J is TRBJ2-3 and V is TRBV20-1; TRBD1 or TRBD2 may be the D gene (5 bases each). Germline V gene sequence: CDR1 DFQATT, CDR2 SNEGSKA (reference sequence). V lost 5 bases to trimming and J lost 4 bases, with 10 bases between them. The CDR3 has 12 amino acids. In DNA form, the CDR3 reads TGCAGTGCTTCCGGGGCTCCAGATACGCAGTATTTT. It translates to CSASGAPDTQYF.

The V gene is TRBV4-2, the J gene TRBJ2-7; 8 bases fit TRBD1. CDR1 and CDR2 (germline): LGHNA, YNFKEQ. J lost 5 bases, V lost 3 bases, and 3 bases had no gene match. This CDR3 region has 13 residues. The CDR3 loop reads CASSHPQGDEQYF. In DNA, the CDR3 is TGTGCCAGCAGCCATCCACAGGGGGACGAGCAGTACTTC.

Only a few counts were recorded for this clonotype. The chain has TRBV18 and TRBJ2-7; 7 bases fit TRBD2. V gave up 3 bases and J gave up 2 bases; unmatched junction bases: 13. Germline lookup yields CDR1 KGHSH and CDR2 LQKENI. The CDR3 consists of 17 residues. CDR3 sequence (DNA): TGTGCCAGCTCACCGGCTCCATCTGGACTAGGGGCCTACGAGCAGTACTTC. It codes for CASSPAPSGLGAYEQYF.

This clonotype was detected many times. The chain employs TRBV18 and TRBJ2-7; D call uncertain. The CDR3 is 11 residues long. Germline assignment: CDR1 KGHSH and CDR2 LQKENI. V was trimmed by 3 bases and J by 5 bases, leaving 5 bases between them. The CDR3 DNA sequence: TGTGCCAGCTCACCTAAGGACGAGCAGTACTTC. This gives the protein CASSPKDEQYF.

This clonotype was seen a few times. The chain recombines TRBV15 with TRBJ2-5; D possibly corresponds to TRBD2 (5 bases). V lost 0 bases and J lost 5, with 13 bases in between. The germline gives CDR1 LNHNV, CDR2 YYDKDF (reference sequence). There are 15 residues in the CDR3. CDR3 in DNA: TGTGCCACCAGCAGAGATACGGGATATGAGGAGACCCAGTACTTC. Translating gives CATSRDTGYEETQYF.

In this sample, this clonotype turned up a few times. The chain links TRBV15 to TRBJ2-3; TRBD2 agrees at 7 bases. Germline-derived CDR1 and CDR2 are LNHNV and YYDKDF (reference sequence). With V trimmed by 5 bases and J by 1 base, 9 bases remained unmatched. The CDR3 is 16 residues long. The CDR3 region has the DNA TGTGCCACCAGCCCCCGGGGAGGGATGGGCACAGATACGCAGTATTTT. It codes for CATSPRGGMGTDTQYF.

This clonotype was counted a few times. This chain links TRBV21-1 with TRBJ1-1; the table assigns TRBD1, which was not confirmed against the DNA. TRBV21-1 is a pseudogene. The CDR3 contains 15 residues. CDR3 loop: CASSLASRGTTEAFF. Written as DNA, the CDR3 is TGTGCCAGCAGCCTCGCGTCCAGGGGGACCACTGAAGCTTTCTTT.

This clonotype came up a few times. The rearrangement joins TRBV27 to TRBJ2-7; possibly TRBD1 for D (6 bases). Trimming pared 8 bases from V and 2 bases from J, leaving 16 bases between. The germline V gene encodes CDR1 MNHEY and CDR2 SMNVEV (reference sequence). This CDR3 is built from 14 residues. This CDR3 reads CASSSQGWAYEQYF. The CDR3 DNA reads as TGTGCCAGCTCTTCGCAGGGGTGGGCCTACGAGCAGTACTTC.

This clonotype was observed many times. The chain uses TRBV29-1 and TRBJ2-7; maybe TRBD2 (6 bases). CDR1 and CDR2 from the germline V gene are SQVTM and ANQGSEA. This CDR3 contains 12 residues. V lost 6 bases and J lost 2, with 11 bases in between. Here the CDR3 DNA reads TGCAGCGTCCAGGAGGGGCCCTACGAGCAGTACTTC. Translation gives CSVQEGPYEQYF.

This clonotype has a handful of counts. The chain couples TRBV11-3 to TRBJ2-1; 8 bases match TRBD1. The CDR3 has 17 amino acids. J was trimmed by 9 bases and V by 3 bases; bases with no gene match: 16. CDR1 SGHNT and CDR2 YENEEA come from the germline V gene. CDR3: CASSFETYFGQGGEQFF. CDR3 DNA: TGTGCCAGCAGCTTCGAAACGTACTTCGGACAGGGCGGTGAGCAGTTCTTC.

This chain joins TRBV6-2 or TRBV6-3 and TRBJ2-5; TRBD2 matches at 10 bases. Trimming took 6 bases from V and 3 from J; bases not matched to a gene: 1. The CDR3 loop spans 13 amino acids. Looked up from germline, CDR1 is MNHEY and CDR2 is SVGEGT. This chain's CDR3 is CASRGLAEETQYF. The CDR3 nucleotides are TGTGCCAGCAGAGGACTAGCGGAAGAGACCCAGTACTTC.